Sequencing of this T cell receptor beta chain was carried out in a study of T cells in Graves' hyperthyroidism and ophthalmopathy (dated by TCRdb to between 2018 and 2021). Notes on the research overall: TCR V-J signatures able to tell the groups apart were searched for in a discovery cohort of more than 90 patients, of whom more than 40 had Graves' ophthalmopathy and 57 had stable Graves' hyperthyroidism. In addition, the study compared T-cell repertoires in thyroid tissue and in blood from about six Graves' hyperthyroidism patients. The 75 to 100 discovery patients were randomly split 7:3 into training and test sets. Prospective prediction of ophthalmopathy was tested in an independent validation cohort of 18 hyperthyroidism patients and 17 patients who later progressed to ophthalmopathy. According to the paper, TCR Vbeta CDR3 sequencing was carried out on roughly 130 peripheral blood samples, which came from over 40 ophthalmopathy, roughly 75 hyperthyroidism and approximately 17 progressor patients. Once sampling was done, hyperthyroidism patients were given methimazole at a starting dose of 30 mg daily, whereas ophthalmopathy patients were given high-dose intravenous methylprednisolone.

On this clonotype: Its antigen has not been determined. Base quality data are lacking; no much larger clone is found one base away.

Any patient with an uncontrolled infection, another autoimmune disease, pregnancy or lactation was excluded. Diagnoses were established on the basis of clinical symptoms, serum thyroxine and TRAb, thyroid ultrasound, and orbital computed tomography. Trizol reagent was used to extract total RNA, and RNA quality was then checked on an Agilent 2100 Bioanalyzer. TCR beta CDR3 regions were amplified from RNA transcripts. A first-round RT-PCR of the TCR CDR3 used the HTBI primer set with the Qiagen OneStep RT-PCR kit. Libraries were constructed in a second round of multiplex PCR, after which size selection and purification were carried out. Libraries were sequenced paired-end with 100 bp reads on an Illumina HiSeq2000. Regarding the original processing steps: Raw data were processed with SOAPnuke, discarding reads with adapters, uncalled bases, mean Phred below 15, or no exact constant-primer or identifier match. High-quality paired reads were merged using COPE v1.2.5, and each unique nucleotide sequence was defined as a clonotype. Clonotypes were aligned to IMGT TRBV, TRBD and TRBJ reference segments using MiTCR v1.1. Only V-J combinations with frequency above 0.0001, covering 99.2% of repertoires, were analysed. A TCS score was defined as the ratio between F50 (clonal expansion) and ExV (chaos), using BLOSUM62-based TCRdist between CDR3 peptides within each V-J. Welch's t-statistics and random forest reduced several hundred V-J features to fewer than 15, which were used in a naive Bayes classifier (R e1071). The similarity between thyroid and blood repertoires was quantified using the Morisita-Horn index. The raw public reads went through TCRdb reprocessing: fastp at Q25, MiXCR clone calling, in-frame beta chains kept. Duplicate CDR3 protein sequences are folded into a single record with the most common DNA and genes. TCRdb, not the authors, supplied the V and J calls. The sample data list roughly 500,000 distinct CDR3 sequences, and under 60% of these were observed just once. The top ten hold 15% to 20% of the sample.

Overall study outcomes, separate from this receptor: In validation, the model predicted progression to ophthalmopathy a median of roughly six months before onset, with over 60% sensitivity and just under 75% specificity. Sample size was not statistically predetermined, and investigators were not blinded to group allocation. Most expanded thyroid clonotypes (frequency above 0.001) were also detected in blood, a finding suggesting that blood repertoires may reflect thyroid immune responses. Ophthalmopathy was separated from stable hyperthyroidism by a 13 V-J signature model, with approximately 86% sensitivity and roughly 81% specificity obtained in cross-validation and 80%/75% obtained in testing.

The germline V gene encodes CDR1 MNHEY and CDR2 SVGAGI. The CDR3 spans 15 residues, from the cysteine through the phenylalanine. The only DNA kept is the CDR3, 45 bases in frame from the first base. V lost 6 bases and J lost 2 bases; the stretch between them is 11 bases long. Material for sequencing was peripheral blood or thyroid tissue (not recorded which). The rearranged chain carries TRBV6-5 and TRBJ2-6; the D gene is possibly TRBD2, with 6 bases matching. This TCR derives from an adult woman with Graves' disease, either hyperthyroidism or ophthalmopathy (not recorded which). The nucleotide sequence reads as follows: TGTGCCAGCAGAACCCGCGGGACTGGGGCCAACGTCCTGACTTTC. This yields the protein CASRTRGTGANVLTF.